Presented here are 30 T cell receptor beta chains from one specimen sequenced in a study of cytomegalovirus exposure and HLA in healthy donors. A multiplex PCR was run with 60 Vbeta primers and 13 Jbeta primers. The assay was immunoSEQ multiplex PCR, and TCRdb's table has in-frame clones only and misses some. The repertoire includes 40,000 to 55,000 clones, around 72% of them detected once, and approximately 2.7% sits in the top ten. Material: PBMCs. The receptors derive from a man between 18 and 35 years old in good health and CMV-seronegative.

This clone was observed a few times. This rearrangement joins TRBV28 to TRBJ1-1; 11 bases are a match to TRBD1. From germline, CDR1 is MDHEN and CDR2 SYDVKM. There are 15 residues in the CDR3. Trimming removed 3 bases from V and 5 bases from J; junction bases left unmatched: 5. For the CDR3, the DNA is TGTGCCAGCAGTTTGAGGGACAGGGGGGGTACTGAAGCTTTCTTT. Encoded protein: CASSLRDRGGTEAFF. Using reference TRBV28 and TRBJ1-1 for the parts outside the CDR3, the full variable domain is DVKVTQSSRYLVKRTGEKVFLECVQDMDHENMFWYRQDPGLGLRLIYFSYDVKMKEKGDIPEGYSVSREKKERFSLILESASTNQTSMYLCASSLRDRGGTEAFFGQGTRLTVV.

This clone was found once. The chain joins TRBV7-9 to TRBJ1-1; 7 bases match TRBD1. The ends lost 3 bases at V and 1 base at J; junction bases unmatched: 2. The CDR3 is made up of 14 amino acids. The V gene's germline CDR1 is SEHNR and CDR2 FQNEAQ (reference sequence). DNA of the CDR3: TGTGCCAGCAGCTTGACAGGGAGGAACACTGAAGCTTTCTTT. This translates into CASSLTGRNTEAFF.

This clone is categorized as medium-sized (0.01 to 0.1%). The chain joins TRBV7-9 to TRBJ1-2; 9 positions match TRBD1. With V trimmed by 5 bases and J by 1 base, 2 bases remained unmatched. The length of the CDR3 is 14 residues. Germline-derived CDR1 and CDR2 are SEHNR and FQNEAQ (reference sequence). CDR3 sequence: CASSPDRGNYGYTF. The CDR3 DNA reads TGTGCCAGCAGCCCGGACAGGGGTAACTATGGCTACACCTTC.

The chain has TRBV5-1 and TRBJ1-6; 9 nucleotides align to TRBD1. The CDR3 has 15 residues. The germline CDR1 and CDR2 sequences are SGHRS and YFSETQ. V lost 5 bases to trimming and J lost 5 bases; unmatched junction nucleotides: 5. CDR3 in DNA: TGCGCCAGCAGACAGGGGGCTATCAATAATTCACCCCTCCACTTT. Protein product: CASRQGAINNSPLHF.

The J gene is TRBJ1-2, the V gene TRBV28; no clear D. CDR3 size: 14 residues. Germline V gene lookup returns CDR1 MDHEN and CDR2 SYDVKM. The V gene lost 4 bases and the J gene lost 1 base, with 10 bases spanning the gap. The CDR3 here is CASSYDGFNYGYTF. CDR3 bases: TGTGCCAGCAGTTACGACGGGTTTAACTATGGCTACACCTTC.

The chain combines TRBV30 with TRBJ1-1, with 8 nucleotides matching TRBD1. The ends lost 2 bases at V and 4 bases at J; junction bases unmatched: 6. CDR3 length equals 14 residues. Germline V gene sequence: CDR1 GTSNPN, CDR2 SVGIG (reference sequence). The CDR3 nucleotides read TGTGCCTGGAGTAAGCAGGGGGCAGCCACTGAAGCTTTCTTT. Encoded protein: CAWSKQGAATEAFF.

This rearrangement joins TRBV6-5 to TRBJ1-1; weak D call: TRBD1 (5 bases). V was trimmed by 4 bases and J by 1 base, leaving 10 bases between them. CDR3 length: 14 residues. Germline V gives CDR1 MNHEY, CDR2 SVGAGI. Written as DNA, the CDR3 is TGTGCCAGCAGTTCCCACGACAGGAACACTGAAGCTTTCTTT. Residues: CASSSHDRNTEAFF.

V gene TRBV7-2 combines with J gene TRBJ2-3, with D perhaps TRBD2 (5 bases). The CDR3 consists of 14 residues. Germline CDR1 SGHTA, CDR2 FQGNSA. Trimming took off 6 bases at V and 2 bases at J, with 12 bases between the two ends. The CDR3 nucleotides read TGTGCCAGCAGACTAGTGGACTTCACAGATACGCAGTATTTT. The encoded protein is CASRLVDFTDTQYF.

This chain connects TRBV7-6 to TRBJ2-7; 7 bases match TRBD2. The germline CDR1 and CDR2 sequences are SGHVS and FNYEAQ. CDR3 length: 15 residues. V was clipped by 3 bases and J by 7 bases; unmatched bases: 12. In nucleotides, the CDR3 is TGTGCCAGCAGCTTGACTAGCTTGCCTGGAGGGGAGCAGTACTTC. As protein: CASSLTSLPGGEQYF.

The rearrangement links TRBV30 to TRBJ1-4, with D perhaps matching TRBD1 (5 bases). CDR1 is GTSNPN, CDR2 SVGIG, per germline (reference sequence). V was trimmed by 4 bases and J by 6 bases, leaving 12 bases between them. CDR3 length equals 13 residues. The CDR3 DNA follows: TGTGCCTGGAAGGGGAATAATGATGAAAAACTGTTTTTT. It codes for CAWKGNNDEKLFF.

This clone has only a few counts. V and J are TRBV4-2 and TRBJ1-1, with D perhaps TRBD1 (5 bases). V dropped 4 bases and J dropped 1 base, with 13 bases sitting between them. Germline-derived CDR1 and CDR2 are LGHNA and YNFKEQ. The length of the CDR3 is 15 residues. For the CDR3, the DNA is TGTGCCAGCAGCCTAGGCGGGGGTAAGAACACTGAAGCTTTCTTT. Its translation: CASSLGGGKNTEAFF.

V gene TRBV30 combines with J gene TRBJ1-3; D unresolved. V was shortened by 8 bases and J by 0 bases, with 17 bases between the two germline ends. From germline, CDR1 is GTSNPN and CDR2 SVGIG (reference sequence). The CDR3 has 15 residues. CDR3 sequence reads: CARSPLTDSGNTIYF. Written as DNA, the CDR3 is TGTGCCCGCTCACCTCTCACTGACTCTGGAAACACCATATATTTT.

This sequence joins TRBV5-1 and TRBJ2-7, with 12 nucleotides matching TRBD2. This CDR3 has 19 residues. Germline V gene sequence: CDR1 SGHRS, CDR2 YFSETQ. The ends lost 4 bases at V and 6 bases at J; junction bases unmatched: 20. The CDR3 region is CASSLGLAGGTYRQAEQYF. In DNA, the CDR3 is TGCGCCAGCAGCCTTGGCCTAGCGGGAGGGACGTACAGACAGGCCGAGCAGTACTTC.

The chain couples TRBV6-6 to TRBJ1-1; 8 bases align to TRBD1. In germline, CDR1 is MNHNY, CDR2 SVGAGI (reference sequence). The CDR3 runs 15 residues. Trimming cost V 2 bases and J 1 base; bases outside gene matches: 3. CDR3 protein: CASSYPGQGNTEAFF. The CDR3 DNA reads TGTGCCAGCAGTTACCCCGGACAGGGGAACACTGAAGCTTTCTTT.

This clone appeared a single time. The chain has TRBV5-1 and TRBJ2-7, with 8 bases fitting TRBD2. There are 14 residues in the CDR3. Germline CDR1 is SGHRS and CDR2 is YFSETQ. Losses at the gene ends were 0 bases for V and 2 bases for J; bases not matched to a gene: 1. The CDR3 DNA is TGCGCCAGCAGCTTGGGGGGACTAGCCTACGAGCAGTACTTC. Amino acids: CASSLGGLAYEQYF.

V is TRBV25-1 and J is TRBJ1-1; D is ambiguous. The V gene's germline CDR1 is MGHDK and CDR2 SYGVNS. With 3 bases removed from V and 8 bases from J, the gap between germline ends came to 7 bases. The CDR3 spans 11 residues. Here the CDR3 DNA reads TGTGCCAGCAGTGACCTGGGCGAAGCTTTCTTT. Its protein is CASSDLGEAFF. Full variable domain (missing parts from reference TRBV25-1 and TRBJ1-1): EADIYQTPRYLVIGTGKKITLECSQTMGHDKMYWYQQDPGMELHLIHYSYGVNSTEKGDLSSESTVSRIRTEHFPLTLESARPSHTSQYLCASSDLGEAFFGQGTRLTVV.

The chain recombines TRBV10-3 with TRBJ2-5; 9 positions agree with TRBD2. V gave up 6 bases and J gave up 5 bases; unmatched junction bases: 10. Germline V gene sequence: CDR1 ENHRY, CDR2 SYGVKD. There are 15 residues in the CDR3. This chain's CDR3 is CAISVGGRAGETQYF. The CDR3 DNA reads TGTGCCATCAGCGTAGGCGGGAGGGCCGGGGAGACCCAGTACTTC.

This chain connects TRBV28 to TRBJ1-5; D perhaps matches TRBD1 (5 bases). This CDR3 comprises 14 residues. From germline, CDR1 is MDHEN and CDR2 SYDVKM. Trimming stripped 11 bases from V and 6 bases from J, with 20 bases between. CDR3 DNA: TGTGCCTCCACAAATCCAGGGTCGAGTCAGCCCCAGCATTTT. Its protein is CASTNPGSSQPQHF. Combining the CDR3 with reference TRBV28 and TRBJ1-5 gives the whole variable domain DVKVTQSSRYLVKRTGEKVFLECVQDMDHENMFWYRQDPGLGLRLIYFSYDVKMKEKGDIPEGYSVSREKKERFSLILESASTNQTSMYLCASTNPGSSQPQHFGDGTRLSIL.

The rearrangement links TRBV4-2 to TRBJ2-6, with no clear D. The CDR3 is 16 residues long. V was pared by 5 bases and J by 0 bases, with 11 bases between. Germline values: CDR1 LGHNA, CDR2 YNFKEQ. This CDR3 is CASSDSEVSGANVLTF. DNA for the CDR3: TGTGCCAGCAGCGACTCCGAGGTCTCTGGGGCCAACGTCCTGACTTTC.

The rearrangement uses TRBV6-5 and TRBJ2-7; 11 bases are shared with TRBD2. Germline lookup yields CDR1 MNHEY and CDR2 SVGAGI. The V and J ends lost 6 bases and 4 bases, in that order; junction bases with no gene match: 2. This CDR3 region has 13 residues. The CDR3 region has the DNA TGTGCCAGCAGAACTAGCGGGAGTTACGAGCAGTACTTC. Protein product: CASRTSGSYEQYF.

This rearrangement joins TRBV30 to TRBJ1-1; 7 nucleotides align to TRBD1. The V and J ends lost 2 bases and 3 bases, in that order; junction bases with no gene match: 3. Germline loops: CDR1 GTSNPN, CDR2 SVGIG (reference sequence). CDR3 length: 13 residues. The CDR3 loop is CAWSSQGDTEAFF. CDR3 DNA: TGTGCCTGGAGTTCCCAGGGGGACACTGAAGCTTTCTTT.

The chain has TRBV13 and TRBJ2-1, with 11 bases matching TRBD2. This CDR3 comprises 15 residues. The germline gives CDR1 PRHDT, CDR2 FYEKMQ (reference sequence). Unmatched junction bases numbered 2, after V lost 4 bases and J lost 3 bases. The CDR3 bases are TGTGCCAGCAGCTCCGGACTAGCGGGCTACAATGAGCAGTTCTTC. Translation: CASSSGLAGYNEQFF.

This clone appeared a single time. The V gene is TRBV7-9, the J gene TRBJ1-5, with TRBD1 identical over 8 bases. The CDR3 is made up of 17 amino acids. Per the germline V gene, CDR1 is SEHNR and CDR2 is FQNEAQ (reference sequence). The V and J ends lost 4 bases and 6 bases, in that order; junction bases with no gene match: 14. The CDR3 DNA reads as TGTGCCAGCAGCTACGGCAACGCAGGGGGCAACGTTCAGCCCCAGCATTTT. This translates into CASSYGNAGGNVQPQHF. The full variable domain, rest sourced from reference TRBV7-9 and TRBJ1-5, is DTGVSQNPRHKITKRGQNVTFRCDPISEHNRLYWYRQTLGQGPEFLTYFQNEAQLEKSRLLSDRFSAERPKGSFSTLEIQRTEQGDSAMYLCASSYGNAGGNVQPQHFGDGTRLSIL.

This clone has just one count. The V and J genes are TRBV5-1 and TRBJ1-5; D gene uncertain. This CDR3 has 14 residues. V was cut by 5 bases and J by 0 bases, with 9 bases left in between. Germline values: CDR1 SGHRS, CDR2 YFSETQ. CDR3 DNA: TGCGCCAGCAGTACAGAACCTAGCAATCAGCCCCAGCATTTT. Protein product: CASSTEPSNQPQHF.

V gene TRBV18 combines with J gene TRBJ2-3; 13 positions match TRBD2. Per germline, CDR1 KGHSH and CDR2 LQKENI. The CDR3 sequence is 16 residues long. With 0 bases clipped from V and 4 bases from J, the junction kept 1 base outside the gene matches. CDR3 amino acids: CASSPPGLAGSDTQYF. For the CDR3, the DNA is TGTGCCAGCTCACCACCGGGACTAGCGGGATCAGATACGCAGTATTTT.

The chain links TRBV6-5 to TRBJ2-7; 8 nucleotides match TRBD1. The CDR3 extends over 13 amino acids. Looked up from germline, CDR1 is MNHEY and CDR2 is SVGAGI. Losses at the gene ends were 5 bases for V and 7 bases for J; bases not matched to a gene: 7. CDR3 coding DNA: TGTGCCAGCAGTCTGGACAGGGTAGAAGAGCAGTACTTC. Protein product: CASSLDRVEEQYF.

This clone has only a few counts. This chain uses TRBV28 with TRBJ2-7; 7 bases are shared with TRBD2. This CDR3 comprises 14 residues. Losses at the gene ends were 8 bases for V and 5 bases for J; bases not matched to a gene: 12. CDR1 is MDHEN, CDR2 SYDVKM, per germline. Here the CDR3 reads CASSFREGRDEQYF. The CDR3 nucleotides are TGTGCCAGCTCCTTTAGGGAAGGGAGGGACGAGCAGTACTTC.

This clone showed up just a few times. The chain employs TRBV28 and TRBJ1-1; D may be TRBD1 (6 bases). CDR1 and CDR2 (germline): MDHEN, SYDVKM. This CDR3 comprises 14 residues. Trimming shortened V by 5 bases and J by 4 bases, and 14 bases separated the two germline ends. CDR3 residues: CASSPPGEGTEAFF. DNA of the CDR3: TGTGCCAGCAGTCCCCCAGGGGAGGGCACTGAAGCTTTCTTT.

This clone was seen more than once but under ten times. V usage is TRBV12-5 and J usage is TRBJ2-1; D might be TRBD2 (5 bases). The CDR3 length is 13 residues. In germline, CDR1 is LGHNT, CDR2 FRNRAP. V dropped 6 bases and J dropped 6 bases, with 12 bases sitting between them. As DNA, the CDR3 is TGTGCTAGTGGCAATAGCGAGGCCAATGAGCAGTTCTTC. Translation: CASGNSEANEQFF.

This chain links TRBV7-9 with TRBJ2-1, with TRBD1 matching 9 bases. With 5 bases clipped from V and 6 bases from J, the junction kept 14 bases outside the gene matches. Germline-derived CDR1 and CDR2 are SEHNR and FQNEAQ (reference sequence). CDR3 length: 17 amino acids. The CDR3 here is CASSLRSGTGSTNEQFF. The CDR3 bases are TGTGCCAGCAGCCTCCGTTCCGGGACAGGGTCTACCAATGAGCAGTTCTTC.